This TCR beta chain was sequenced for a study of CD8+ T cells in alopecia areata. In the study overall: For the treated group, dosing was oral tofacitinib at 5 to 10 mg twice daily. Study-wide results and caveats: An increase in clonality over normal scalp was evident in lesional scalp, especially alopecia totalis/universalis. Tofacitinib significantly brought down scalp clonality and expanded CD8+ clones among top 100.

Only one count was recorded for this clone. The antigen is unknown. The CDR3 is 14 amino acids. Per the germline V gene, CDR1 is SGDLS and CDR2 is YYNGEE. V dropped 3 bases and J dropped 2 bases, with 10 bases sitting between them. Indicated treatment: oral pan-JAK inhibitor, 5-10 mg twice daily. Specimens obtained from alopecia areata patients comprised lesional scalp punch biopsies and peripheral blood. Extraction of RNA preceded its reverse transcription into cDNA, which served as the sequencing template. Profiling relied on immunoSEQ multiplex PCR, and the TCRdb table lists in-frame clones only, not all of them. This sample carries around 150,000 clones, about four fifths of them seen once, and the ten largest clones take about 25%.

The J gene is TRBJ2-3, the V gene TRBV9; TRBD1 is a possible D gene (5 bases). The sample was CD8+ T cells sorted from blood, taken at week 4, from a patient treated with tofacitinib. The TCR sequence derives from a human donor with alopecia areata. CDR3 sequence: CASSADRPTDTQYF. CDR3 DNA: TGTGCCAGCAGCGCTGACAGACCCACAGATACGCAGTATTTT.